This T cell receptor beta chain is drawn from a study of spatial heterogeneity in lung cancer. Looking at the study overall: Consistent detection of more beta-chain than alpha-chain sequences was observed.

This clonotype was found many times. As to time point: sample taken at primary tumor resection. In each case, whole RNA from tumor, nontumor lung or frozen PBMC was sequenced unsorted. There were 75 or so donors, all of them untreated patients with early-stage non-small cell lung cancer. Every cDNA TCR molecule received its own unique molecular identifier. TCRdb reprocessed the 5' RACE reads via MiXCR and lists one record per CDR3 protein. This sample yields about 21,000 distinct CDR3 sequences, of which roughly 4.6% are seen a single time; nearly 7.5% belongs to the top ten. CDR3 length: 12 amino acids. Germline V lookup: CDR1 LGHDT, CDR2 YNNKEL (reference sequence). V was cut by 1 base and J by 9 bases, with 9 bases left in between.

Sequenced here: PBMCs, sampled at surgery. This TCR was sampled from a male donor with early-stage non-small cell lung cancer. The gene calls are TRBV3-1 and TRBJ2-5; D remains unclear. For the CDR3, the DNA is TGTGCCAGCAGCCAAGGTCGTGGGGCCCAGTACTTC. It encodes CASSQGRGAQYF.